The 5 T cell receptor beta chains listed next were all sequenced from one sample in a study of blood T cell repertoires in COVID-19. Assay: immunoSEQ multiplex PCR; the TCRdb copy retains only in-frame clones and omits some. In the table there are some 190,000 clones, 85% of which are singletons. Specimen: peripheral blood. All receptors come from a woman in her sixties with acute or convalescent COVID-19.

The chain couples TRBV5-1 to TRBJ2-1; 8 bases fit TRBD2. Germline lookup yields CDR1 SGHRS and CDR2 YFSETQ. The CDR3 has 16 residues. V lost 4 bases, J lost 4 bases, and 10 bases stayed unmatched. DNA for the CDR3: TGCGCCAGCAGCCCCGACATAGCGGGGTCGTACAATGAGCAGTTCTTC. Protein sequence: CASSPDIAGSYNEQFF.

The V call is TRBV5-4, the J call TRBJ1-2; no reliable D call. Germline V gives CDR1 SGHNT, CDR2 YYREEE (reference sequence). The CDR3 spans 14 residues. The V end was cut by 4 bases, the J end by 2 bases, with 12 bases between. The DNA of the CDR3 is TGTGCCAGCAGCCCTCTCGAGGGCAACTATGGCTACACCTTC. It encodes CASSPLEGNYGYTF.

This clone was observed a few times. The rearrangement uses TRBV30 and TRBJ2-6; TRBD1 is a possible D gene (5 bases). CDR1 GTSNPN and CDR2 SVGIG come from the germline V gene (reference sequence). The CDR3 runs 13 residues. Trimming cost V 5 bases and J 5 bases, with 10 bases left between them. CDR3 protein: CAWEGAWANVLTF. The CDR3 coding sequence is TGTGCCTGGGAAGGGGCCTGGGCCAACGTCCTGACTTTC.

The gene calls are TRBV5-1 and TRBJ2-5, with 8 bases lining up with TRBD2. The CDR3 loop spans 13 amino acids. V lost 6 bases to trimming and J lost 1 base; unmatched junction nucleotides: 2. CDR1 is SGHRS, CDR2 YFSETQ, per germline. The CDR3 nucleotides read TGCGCCAGCAAAACTAGCGGCCAAGAGACCCAGTACTTC. This gives the protein CASKTSGQETQYF.

This sequence joins TRBV29-1 and TRBJ2-5; D unresolved. CDR1 and CDR2 from the germline V gene are SQVTM and ANQGSEA. V lost 4 bases to trimming and J lost 4 bases, with 7 bases between them. The CDR3 is 11 amino acids. The CDR3 DNA reads as TGCAGCGTTGTCGGGTCAGAGACCCAGTACTTC. This translates into CSVVGSETQYF.